Listed here are 13 T cell receptor beta chains from one sample, sequenced in a study of blood T cell repertoires in COVID-19. Only in-frame clones appear in the TCRdb table, and some are missing; sequencing was by immunoSEQ multiplex PCR. The data contain 150,000 or so clones, almost 90% of them singletons. Material for sequencing was peripheral blood. The receptors here all came from a woman in her sixties or seventies with acute or convalescent COVID-19.

In this sample, this clone turned up a few times. V usage is TRBV28 and J usage is TRBJ1-3; 9 bases agree with TRBD1. CDR3 length equals 15 residues. Germline values: CDR1 MDHEN, CDR2 SYDVKM. The trim removed 6 bases at V and 0 bases at J, leaving 3 bases unmatched. CDR3 in amino acids: CASSTGGLSGNTIYF. CDR3 sequence (DNA): TGTGCCAGCAGCACAGGGGGCCTCTCTGGAAACACCATATATTTT.

The chain carries TRBV2 and TRBJ1-6; 8 positions match TRBD1. The ends lost 5 bases at V and 7 bases at J; junction bases unmatched: 1. This CDR3 region has 13 residues. In germline, CDR1 is SNHLY, CDR2 FYNNEI. CDR3 residues: CASSRTGNSPLHF. CDR3 sequence (DNA): TGTGCCAGCAGTCGGACAGGGAATTCACCCCTCCACTTT.

The chain joins TRBV11-2 to TRBJ1-1, with D possibly matching TRBD1 (6 bases). V was pared by 5 bases and J by 6 bases, with 13 bases between. CDR3 length equals 13 residues. CDR1 SGHAT and CDR2 FQNNGV come from the germline V gene. The CDR3 DNA follows: TGTGCCAGCAGCCCCGACAGGTTTGCTGAAGCTTTCTTT. This translates into CASSPDRFAEAFF.

The V and J genes are TRBV5-1 and TRBJ2-7; a weak D match, TRBD1 (6 bases). Trimming pared 0 bases from V and 1 base from J, leaving 8 bases between. The CDR3 has 14 residues. Germline loops: CDR1 SGHRS, CDR2 YFSETQ. CDR3 coding DNA: TGCGCCAGCAGCTTGGCGGGACAATCCTACGAGCAGTACTTC. Translation gives CASSLAGQSYEQYF.

This clone was recorded only once. The V and J genes are TRBV10-3 and TRBJ1-1; 8 bases map to TRBD1. V shed 5 bases and J 1 base; nucleotides not matched to a gene: 3. The CDR3 runs 14 residues. Germline V CDR1 and CDR2: ENHRY, SYGVKD. CDR3 protein: CAISPDRANTEAFF. The CDR3 region has the DNA TGTGCCATCAGTCCGGACAGGGCGAACACTGAAGCTTTCTTT.

This clone was found once. The V gene is TRBV12-3 or TRBV12-4, the J gene TRBJ1-2; D uncertain. V dropped 3 bases and J dropped 3 bases, with 5 bases sitting between them. The CDR3 totals 12 residues. For the CDR3, the DNA is TGTGCCAGCAGTTTCCTTTACTATGGCTACACCTTC. Translation gives CASSFLYYGYTF.

The count of this clone is one. V is TRBV5-1 and J is TRBJ2-1, with a possible D match to TRBD1 (6 bases). The CDR3 length is 15 residues. The germline CDR1 and CDR2 sequences are SGHRS and YFSETQ. The germline V and J ends were trimmed by 1 base and 5 bases, with 13 bases remaining between them. The DNA of the CDR3 is TGCGCCAGCAGCTTGTTGGCAGGGGTTAACAATGAGCAGTTCTTC. It codes for CASSLLAGVNNEQFF.

The chain links TRBV5-1 to TRBJ2-7; 9 bases fit TRBD1. The CDR3 has 15 amino acids. The germline V gene has CDR1 SGHRS and CDR2 YFSETQ. Unmatched junction bases numbered 4, after V lost 0 bases and J lost 3 bases. The CDR3 coding sequence is TGCGCCAGCAGCTTGGGGGACAGGGCCTACTACGAGCAGTACTTC. Its translation is CASSLGDRAYYEQYF. Full variable domain (remainder filled in from reference TRBV5-1 and TRBJ2-7): KAGVTQTPRYLIKTRGQQVTLSCSPISGHRSVSWYQQTPGQGLQFLFEYFSETQRNKGNFPGRFSGRQFSNSRSEMNVSTLELGDSALYLCASSLGDRAYYEQYFGPGTRLTVT.

The J gene is TRBJ1-2, the V gene TRBV7-9; D gene ambiguous. This CDR3 region has 14 residues. V lost 2 bases, J lost 4 bases, and 11 bases lay in between. Germline CDR1 is SEHNR and CDR2 is FQNEAQ (reference sequence). The CDR3 DNA is TGTGCCAGCAGCTTAAGGGCGGAGGCCTATGGCTACACCTTC. This translates into CASSLRAEAYGYTF.

The CDR3 nucleotides are TGTGCCAGCAGCCAAGGCGGGGCCCGGCTCTATGGCTACACCTTC. Its protein product is CASSQGGARLYGYTF. The chain couples TRBV4-2 to TRBJ1-2, with D possibly TRBD1 on 5 matching bases. This CDR3 is 15 amino acids long. V lost 1 base, J lost 4 bases, and 13 bases lay in between. Germline V gene sequence: CDR1 LGHNA, CDR2 YNFKEQ.

The chain recombines TRBV28 with TRBJ1-2, with 7 bases lining up with TRBD1. The CDR3 has 14 residues. Germline V gives CDR1 MDHEN, CDR2 SYDVKM. V lost 10 bases to trimming and J lost 1 base; unmatched junction nucleotides: 9. DNA for the CDR3: TGTGCCACCTCCACAGGGGCGATTAACTATGGCTACACCTTC. This translates into CATSTGAINYGYTF.

The rearrangement joins TRBV6-5 to TRBJ2-7; D possibly corresponds to TRBD2 (5 bases). Trimming left V 5 bases short and J 3 bases short, with 11 bases between. This CDR3 spans 13 amino acids. CDR1 and CDR2 (germline): MNHEY, SVGAGI. CDR3 sequence: CASSRTPDYEQYF. The CDR3 coding sequence is TGTGCCAGCAGTCGGACTCCCGACTACGAGCAGTACTTC.

CDR3 residues: CASSQDADSQETQYF. The CDR3 DNA follows: TGTGCCAGCAGCCAAGATGCTGACAGCCAAGAGACCCAGTACTTC. The chain joins TRBV4-2 to TRBJ2-5, with a possible D match to TRBD1 (5 bases). V was clipped by 0 bases and J by 1 base, with 9 bases between them. Germline CDR1 and CDR2: LGHNA and YNFKEQ. The CDR3 is made up of 15 amino acids.